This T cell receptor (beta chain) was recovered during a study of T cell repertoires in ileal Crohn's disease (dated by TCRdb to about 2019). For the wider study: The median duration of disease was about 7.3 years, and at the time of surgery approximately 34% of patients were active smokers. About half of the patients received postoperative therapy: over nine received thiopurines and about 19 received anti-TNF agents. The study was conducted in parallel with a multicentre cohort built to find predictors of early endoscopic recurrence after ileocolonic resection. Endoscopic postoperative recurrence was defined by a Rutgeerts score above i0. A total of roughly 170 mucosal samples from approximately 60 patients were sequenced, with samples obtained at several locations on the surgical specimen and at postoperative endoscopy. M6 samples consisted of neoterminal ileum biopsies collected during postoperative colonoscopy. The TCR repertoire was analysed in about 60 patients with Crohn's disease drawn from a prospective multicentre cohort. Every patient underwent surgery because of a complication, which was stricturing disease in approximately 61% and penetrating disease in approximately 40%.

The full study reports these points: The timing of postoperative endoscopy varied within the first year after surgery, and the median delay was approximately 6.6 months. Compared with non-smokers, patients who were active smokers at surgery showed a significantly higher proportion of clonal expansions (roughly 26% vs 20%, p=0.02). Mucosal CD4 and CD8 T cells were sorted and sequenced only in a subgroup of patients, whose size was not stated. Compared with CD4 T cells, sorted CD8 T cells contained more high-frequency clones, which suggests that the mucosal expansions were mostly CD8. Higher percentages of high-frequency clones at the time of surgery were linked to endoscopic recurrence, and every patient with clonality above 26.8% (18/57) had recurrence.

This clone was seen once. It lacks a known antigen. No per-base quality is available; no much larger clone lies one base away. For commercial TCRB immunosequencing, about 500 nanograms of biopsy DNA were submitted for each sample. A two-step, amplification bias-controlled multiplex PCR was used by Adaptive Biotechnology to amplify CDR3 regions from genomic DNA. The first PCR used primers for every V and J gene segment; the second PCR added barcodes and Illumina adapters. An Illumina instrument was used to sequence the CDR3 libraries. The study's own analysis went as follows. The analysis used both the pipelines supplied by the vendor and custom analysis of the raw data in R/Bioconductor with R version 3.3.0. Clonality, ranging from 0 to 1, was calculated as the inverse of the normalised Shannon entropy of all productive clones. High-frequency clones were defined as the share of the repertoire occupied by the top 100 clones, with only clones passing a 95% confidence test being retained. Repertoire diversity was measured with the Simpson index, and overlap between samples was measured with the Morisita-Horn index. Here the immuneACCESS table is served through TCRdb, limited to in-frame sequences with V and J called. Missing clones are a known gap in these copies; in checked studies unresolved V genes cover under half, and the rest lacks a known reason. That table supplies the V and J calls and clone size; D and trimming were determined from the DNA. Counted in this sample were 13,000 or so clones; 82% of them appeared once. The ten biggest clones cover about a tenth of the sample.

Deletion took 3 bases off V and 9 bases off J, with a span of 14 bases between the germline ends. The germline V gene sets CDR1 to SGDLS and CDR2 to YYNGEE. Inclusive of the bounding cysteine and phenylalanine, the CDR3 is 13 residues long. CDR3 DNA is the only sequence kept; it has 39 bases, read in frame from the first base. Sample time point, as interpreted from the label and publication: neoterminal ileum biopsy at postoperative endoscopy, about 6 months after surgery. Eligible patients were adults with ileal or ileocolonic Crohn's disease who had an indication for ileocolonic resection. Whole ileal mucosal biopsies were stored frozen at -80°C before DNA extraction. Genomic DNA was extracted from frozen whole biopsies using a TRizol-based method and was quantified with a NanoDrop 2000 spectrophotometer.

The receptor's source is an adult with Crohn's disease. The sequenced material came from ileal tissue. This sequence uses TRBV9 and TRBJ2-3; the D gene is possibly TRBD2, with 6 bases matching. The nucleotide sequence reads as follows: TGTGCCAGCAGCGGAAACTCGGGGAGGACGCAGTATTTT. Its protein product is CASSGNSGRTQYF.